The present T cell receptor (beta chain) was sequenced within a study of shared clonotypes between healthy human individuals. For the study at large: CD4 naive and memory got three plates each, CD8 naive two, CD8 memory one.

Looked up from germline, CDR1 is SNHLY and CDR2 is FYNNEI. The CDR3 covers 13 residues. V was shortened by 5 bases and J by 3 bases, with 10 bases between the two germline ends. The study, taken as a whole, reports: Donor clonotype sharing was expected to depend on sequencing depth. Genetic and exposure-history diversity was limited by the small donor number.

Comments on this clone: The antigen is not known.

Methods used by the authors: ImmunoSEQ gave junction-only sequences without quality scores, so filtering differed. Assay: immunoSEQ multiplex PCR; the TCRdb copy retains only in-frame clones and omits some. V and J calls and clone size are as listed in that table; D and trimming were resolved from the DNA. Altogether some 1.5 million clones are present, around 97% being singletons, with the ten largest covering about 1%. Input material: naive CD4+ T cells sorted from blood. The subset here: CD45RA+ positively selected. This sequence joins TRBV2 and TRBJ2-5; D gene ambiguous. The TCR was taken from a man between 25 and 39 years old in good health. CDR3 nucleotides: TGTGCCAGCAGTCTACAAACGGAAGAGACCCAGTACTTC. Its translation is CASSLQTEETQYF. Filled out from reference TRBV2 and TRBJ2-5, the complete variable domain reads EPEVTQTPSHQVTQMGQEVILRCVPISNHLYFYWYRQILGQKVEFLVSFYNNEISEKSEIFDDQFSVERPDGSNFTLKIRSTKLEDSAMYFCASSLQTEETQYFGPGTRLLVL.